This T cell receptor beta chain was profiled in a study of T-cell reconstitution after alpha-beta-depleted transplantation in children. Whole-study findings and limits: Fresh T-cell production supplied most of the T-cell counts and diversity seen one year after transplant. As was reported, about two months after transplant, alpha-beta T cells came from several hundred expanded graft clones. The study traced high day-60 TCRbeta diversity in some patients to surviving recipient T cells and thymic progenitors.

Germline-derived CDR1 and CDR2 are MNHEY and SMNVEV (reference sequence). The ends lost 4 bases at V and 0 bases at J; junction bases unmatched: 5. There are 17 residues in the CDR3. In its sample, this clonotype was seen many times. Its antigen is currently unknown. The TCRbeta library incorporated unique molecular identifiers. From the PCR reads, TCRdb called clonotypes with MiXCR, one entry per CDR3 protein. This table has approximately 490,000 distinct CDR3 sequences, about 10% appearing once. The receptor was isolated from a child aged 2 to 15 with inherited bone marrow failure, due to receive a stem cell transplant. The chain links TRBV27 to TRBJ2-1, with 11 bases that match TRBD2. Here the sequenced sample was PBMCs, taken before TCRalphabeta/CD19-depleted stem cell transplant. CDR3 nucleotides: TGTGCCAGCAGTTCTATAGCGGGAGGGCCCTCCTACAATGAGCAGTTCTTC. Translating gives CASSSIAGGPSYNEQFF.